This T cell receptor beta chain was captured by sequencing in a study of blood T cell repertoires in COVID-19. Losses at the gene ends were 1 base for V and 0 bases for J; bases not matched to a gene: 8. Germline assignment: CDR1 SGHRS and CDR2 YFSETQ. CDR3 length equals 18 residues. Assay: immunoSEQ multiplex PCR; the TCRdb copy retains only in-frame clones and omits some. The data hold some 6,100 clones, with about 93% observed a single time. The chain combines TRBV5-1 with TRBJ2-4; TRBD1 matches 9 bases. This receptor was taken from a human donor in a cohort sampled during active COVID-19. The material sequenced was peripheral blood. CDR3 DNA: TGCGCCAGCAGCTTGAAGCGACAGGGGGACTTAGCCAAAAACATTCAGTACTTC. Encoded protein: CASSLKRQGDLAKNIQYF.